A selection of T cell receptor beta chains follows, all from one sample in a study of blood T cell repertoires in COVID-19. Produced via immunoSEQ multiplex PCR; TCRdb's table is partial and in-frame only. The sample holds hundreds of thousands of clones, around 82% seen once. The specimen was PBMCs or T cells enriched from blood (not recorded which). Receptor source: a woman aged 50 to 60 who had been exposed to COVID-19. Each CDR3 is given with its conserved first and last residue. D genes are given only for firm matches. Clone size is stated in some rows and not others, as once, few, many or a class when expanded.

>-|once|TRBJ1-5|15|TRBV7-8
TGTGCCAGCAGCCTCGGGGAGGAGCAAGGTCAGCCCCAGCATTTT
CASSLGEEQGQPQHF
>-|-|TRBJ2-7|13|TRBV29-1
TGCAGTGCGGGGCAGGGGCCCTCCTACGAGCAGTACTTC
CSAGQGPSYEQYF
>-|-|TRBJ1-5|15|TRBV19
TGTGCCAGTAGGACAGGTACCCAGGGCAATCAGCCCCAGCATTTT
CASRTGTQGNQPQHF
>TRBD1|once|TRBJ2-7|14|TRBV7-2
TGTGCCAGCAGCAATAGTGGGACAGCTTACGAGCAGTACTTC
CASSNSGTAYEQYF
>-|-|TRBJ2-1|12|TRBV5-6
TGTGCCAGCAGCTTGCGTCTCAATGAGCAGTTCTTC
CASSLRLNEQFF
>-|-|TRBJ2-1|10|TRBV19
TGTGCCAGTATGGGGAGTGAGCAGTTCTTC
CASMGSEQFF
>-|-|TRBJ2-3|13|TRBV11-3
TGTGCCAGCAGCTTAGGTCATTCAGATACGCAGTATTTT
CASSLGHSDTQYF
>-|-|TRBJ1-1|17|TRBV18
TGTGCCAGCTCACTTCGGGCTGCCAGGGCGTCGGACACTGAAGCTTTCTTT
CASSLRAARASDTEAFF
>TRBD1|-|TRBJ1-1|15|TRBV19
TGTGCCAGTAGTATCCAGGGACAGACGAACACTGAAGCTTTCTTT
CASSIQGQTNTEAFF
>TRBD2|-|TRBJ2-5|23|TRBV14
TGTGCCAGCAGCCACGGGACGGAAGGTCTAGCGGGGGGGTACCACCGTCACCAAGAGACCCAGTACTTC
CASSHGTEGLAGGYHRHQETQYF
>TRBD1|-|TRBJ2-1|14|TRBV29-1
TGCAGCGTGGGGGGGACAGGGCTCTACAATGAGCAGTTCTTC
CSVGGTGLYNEQFF
>TRBD1|-|TRBJ2-1|13|TRBV7-9
TGTGCCAGCAGCTCCCCAAGGGGGCATGAGCAGTTCTTC
CASSSPRGHEQFF
>-|-|TRBJ1-1|13|TRBV19
TGTGCCAGTAGTTCACGGGAGTTAACTGAAGCTTTCTTT
CASSSRELTEAFF
>-|once|TRBJ2-7|13|TRBV5-6
TGTGCCAGCAGCCCTCAGGGATCCCCCGAGCAGTACTTC
CASSPQGSPEQYF
>-|-|TRBJ1-3|15|TRBV18
TGTGCCAGCTCACCATCGAGGACAGCTGGAAACACCATATATTTT
CASSPSRTAGNTIYF
>TRBD2|-|TRBJ2-1|16|TRBV4-3
TGCGCCAGCAGCCAAGATCTAGCGGGGGGCTACAATGAGCAGTTCTTC
CASSQDLAGGYNEQFF
>TRBD1|-|TRBJ1-4|15|TRBV19
TGTGCCAGTAGTATAGTCCCAGGGGGAAATGAAAAACTGTTTTTT
CASSIVPGGNEKLFF
>-|-|TRBJ1-2|15|TRBV11-2
TGTGCCAGCAGCTTAGATCTGCAGAGGGACTATGGCTACACCTTC
CASSLDLQRDYGYTF
>TRBD1|once|TRBJ2-7|15|TRBV5-1
TGCGCCAGCAGCGCCCGACAGGGGGCAATCTACGAGCAGTACTTC
CASSARQGAIYEQYF
>TRBD1|-|TRBJ2-3|15|TRBV5-6
TGTGCCAGCAGCTTGACAGGGGGAGCCACAGATACGCAGTATTTT
CASSLTGGATDTQYF
>TRBD1|few|TRBJ1-5|14|TRBV28
TGTGCCAGCAGTGGGACAGGGACAAACCAGCCCCAGCATTTT
CASSGTGTNQPQHF
>-|-|TRBJ1-5|14|TRBV3-1/TRBV3-2
TGTGCCAGCAGCCAATTATATAGCAATCAGCCCCAGCATTTT
CASSQLYSNQPQHF
>-|-|TRBJ1-6|16|TRBV5-5
TGTGCCAGCAGCTTGCTTAGTAACTCCTATAATTCACCCCTCCACTTT
CASSLLSNSYNSPLHF
>-|-|TRBJ1-4|16|TRBV6-5
TGTGCCAGCAGTTACTCGAAAGGGAGGGCTAATGAAAAACTGTTTTTT
CASSYSKGRANEKLFF
>TRBD1|-|TRBJ1-2|14|TRBV10-3
TGTGCCATCAACCCGGGACAGGAGCTCTATGGCTACACCTTC
CAINPGQELYGYTF
>TRBD1|-|TRBJ1-1|16|TRBV29-1
TGCAGCGTTGAATGGTGGGGCAGGGGGCCAGACACTGAAGCTTTCTTT
CSVEWWGRGPDTEAFF
>-|-|TRBJ1-1|14|TRBV6-2/TRBV6-3
TGTGCCAGCAGTTACAGCGGCAGAAACACTGAAGCTTTCTTT
CASSYSGRNTEAFF
>-|once|TRBJ1-2|14|TRBV29-1
TGCAGCGTTGAATGGGCAGGGGAGTTATATGGCTACACCTTC
CSVEWAGELYGYTF
>-|-|TRBJ1-4|16|TRBV5-1
TGCGCCAGCAGTAGGGACGCAGGGGCTGGGAATGAAAAACTGTTTTTT
CASSRDAGAGNEKLFF
>TRBD1|once|TRBJ2-6|17|TRBV19
TGTGCCAGTAGTATTGACAGGGCTAGCTCTGGGGCCAACGTCCTGACTTTC
CASSIDRASSGANVLTF
>-|once|TRBJ2-3|12|TRBV5-5
TGTGCCAGCAGCTTGGTAGAGGATACGCAGTATTTT
CASSLVEDTQYF
>TRBD1|-|TRBJ1-4|16|TRBV19
TGTGCCAGTAGTACCTTCTATAGACAGGGGAAAGAAAAACTGTTTTTT
CASSTFYRQGKEKLFF
>-|-|TRBJ2-3|16|TRBV5-1
TGCGCCAGCAGCCCGTTTCTAGCATCAGAAACAGATACGCAGTATTTT
CASSPFLASETDTQYF
>-|few|TRBJ1-2|15|TRBV4-3
TGCGCCAGCAGCCAAGGAATAGGGGTAGTGCGTGGCTACACCTTC
CASSQGIGVVRGYTF
>-|once|TRBJ2-7|17|TRBV5-1
TGCGCCAGCAGCTTGACCTTGCGGGACGAGGGCTCCTACGAGCAGTACTTC
CASSLTLRDEGSYEQYF
>-|few|TRBJ1-1|13|TRBV19
TGTGCCAGTAGCGTCCCTGGGGGGAGAAGAGCTTTCTTT
CASSVPGGRRAFF
>-|once|TRBJ2-2|13|TRBV27
TGTGCCAGCAGGGGGCGGGGGCCCGGGGAGCTGTTTTTT
CASRGRGPGELFF
>TRBD1|few|TRBJ1-5|15|TRBV18
TGTGCCAGCTCACTAGGACAGGGGTTCGATCAGCCCCAGCATTTT
CASSLGQGFDQPQHF
>-|-|TRBJ1-3|17|TRBV6-2/TRBV6-3
TGTGCCAGCAGTTACACGATCCCGGGACACTCTGGAAACACCATATATTTT
CASSYTIPGHSGNTIYF
>-|-|TRBJ1-5|14|TRBV29-1
TGCAGCGTTGTAGACAGGATGAGCAATCAGCCCCAGCATTTT
CSVVDRMSNQPQHF
>TRBD1|-|TRBJ2-5|16|TRBV19
TGTGCCAGTAGTATAGGGCAGGGGGACAGGGAGCAGACCCAGTACTTC
CASSIGQGDREQTQYF
>TRBD2|-|TRBJ2-2|14|TRBV7-6
TGTGCCAGCAGCTCGGGGGGGAACACCGGGGAGCTGTTTTTT
CASSSGGNTGELFF
>-|many|TRBJ1-2|13|TRBV6-5
TGTGCCAGCAAGGAGACAGTAAATACAGACTACACCTTC
CASKETVNTDYTF
>-|-|TRBJ2-5|15|TRBV5-4
TGTGCCAGCAGCTTGGGTGCGGGACTCCAGGAGACCCAGTACTTC
CASSLGAGLQETQYF
>-|-|TRBJ1-2|14|TRBV10-3
TGTGCCATCAATACAGAAATTGATAACTATGGCTACACCTTC
CAINTEIDNYGYTF
>-|-|TRBJ1-4|14|TRBV10-2
TGCGCCAGCAGTGGGGTAGGGAGGGCTGAAAAACTGTTTTTT
CASSGVGRAEKLFF
>-|-|TRBJ1-2|18|TRBV15
TGTGCCACCAGCAGAGATCGGGGGGAGGGTATAACTAACTATGGCTACACCTTC
CATSRDRGEGITNYGYTF
>-|-|TRBJ2-7|15|TRBV7-2
TGTGCCAGCAGCTTAAGACAGAGCTCCTACGGGGAGCAGTACTTC
CASSLRQSSYGEQYF
>TRBD1|-|TRBJ1-1|15|TRBV6-5
TGTGCCAGCAGCGCCGGGACAGATTCTAACACTGAAGCTTTCTTT
CASSAGTDSNTEAFF